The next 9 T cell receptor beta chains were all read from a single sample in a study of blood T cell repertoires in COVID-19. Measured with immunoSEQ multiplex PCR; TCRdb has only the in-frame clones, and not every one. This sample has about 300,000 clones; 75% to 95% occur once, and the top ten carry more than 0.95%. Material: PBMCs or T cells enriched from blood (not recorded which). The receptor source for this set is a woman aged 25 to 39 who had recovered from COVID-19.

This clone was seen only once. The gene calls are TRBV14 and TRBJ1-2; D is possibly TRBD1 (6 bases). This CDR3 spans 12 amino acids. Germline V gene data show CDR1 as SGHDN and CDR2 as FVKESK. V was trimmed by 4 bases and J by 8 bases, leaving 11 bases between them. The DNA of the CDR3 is TGTGCCAGCAGCCGGGGGACATCGGGCTACACCTTC. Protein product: CASSRGTSGYTF.

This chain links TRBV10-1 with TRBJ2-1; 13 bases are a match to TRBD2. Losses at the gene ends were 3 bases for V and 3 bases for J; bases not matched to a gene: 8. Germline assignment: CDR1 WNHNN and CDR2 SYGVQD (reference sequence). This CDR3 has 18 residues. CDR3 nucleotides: TGCGCCAGCAGTGAAGGACTAGCGGGAGCGGGAAGCTACAATGAGCAGTTCTTC. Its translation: CASSEGLAGAGSYNEQFF.

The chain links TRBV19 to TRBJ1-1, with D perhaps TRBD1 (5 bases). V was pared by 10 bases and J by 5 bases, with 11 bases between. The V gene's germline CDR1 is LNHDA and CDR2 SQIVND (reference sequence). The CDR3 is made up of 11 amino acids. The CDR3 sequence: CATRGGTEAFF. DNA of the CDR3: TGTGCCACCCGGGGGGGGACTGAAGCTTTCTTT. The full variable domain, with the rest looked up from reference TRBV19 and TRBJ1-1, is DGGITQSPKYLFRKEGQNVTLSCEQNLNHDAMYWYRQDPGQGLRLIYYSQIVNDFQKGDIAEGYSVSREKKESFPLTVTSAQKNPTAFYLCATRGGTEAFFGQGTRLTVV.

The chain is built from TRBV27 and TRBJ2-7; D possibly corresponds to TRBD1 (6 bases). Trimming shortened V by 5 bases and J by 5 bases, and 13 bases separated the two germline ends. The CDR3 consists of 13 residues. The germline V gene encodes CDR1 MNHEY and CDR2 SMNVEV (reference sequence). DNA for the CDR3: TGTGCCAGCAGTCATAGGGGGTTTGACGAGCAGTACTTC. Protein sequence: CASSHRGFDEQYF.

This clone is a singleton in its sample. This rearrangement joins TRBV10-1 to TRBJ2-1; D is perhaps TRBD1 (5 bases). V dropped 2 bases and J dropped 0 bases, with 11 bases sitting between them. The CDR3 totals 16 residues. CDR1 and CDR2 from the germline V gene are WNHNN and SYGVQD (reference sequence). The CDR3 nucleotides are TGCGCCAGCAGTGAGGACAGACCCCTCTCCTACAATGAGCAGTTCTTC. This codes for CASSEDRPLSYNEQFF.

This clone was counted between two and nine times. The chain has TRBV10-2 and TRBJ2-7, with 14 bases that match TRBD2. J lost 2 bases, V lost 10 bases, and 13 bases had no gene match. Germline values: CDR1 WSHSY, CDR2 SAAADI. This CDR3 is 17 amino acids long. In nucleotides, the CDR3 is TGCGCCAAATTTACCGGGACTAGCGGGAGATTAGCCTACGAGCAGTACTTC. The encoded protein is CAKFTGTSGRLAYEQYF.

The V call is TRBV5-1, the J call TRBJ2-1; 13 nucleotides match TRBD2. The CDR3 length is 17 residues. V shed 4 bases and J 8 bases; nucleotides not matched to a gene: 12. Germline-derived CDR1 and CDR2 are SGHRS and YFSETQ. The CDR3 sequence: CASSPRRGTSGDHEQFF. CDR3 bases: TGCGCCAGCAGCCCCCGGCGAGGGACTAGCGGGGACCATGAGCAGTTCTTC. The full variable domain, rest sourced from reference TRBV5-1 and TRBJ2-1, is KAGVTQTPRYLIKTRGQQVTLSCSPISGHRSVSWYQQTPGQGLQFLFEYFSETQRNKGNFPGRFSGRQFSNSRSEMNVSTLELGDSALYLCASSPRRGTSGDHEQFFGPGTRLTVL.

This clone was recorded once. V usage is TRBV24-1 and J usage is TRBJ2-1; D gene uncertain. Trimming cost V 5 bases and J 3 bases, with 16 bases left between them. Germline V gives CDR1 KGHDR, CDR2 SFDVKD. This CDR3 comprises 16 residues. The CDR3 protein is CATSAPDTAHYNEQFF. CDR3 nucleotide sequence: TGTGCCACCAGTGCCCCAGACACTGCCCACTACAATGAGCAGTTCTTC.

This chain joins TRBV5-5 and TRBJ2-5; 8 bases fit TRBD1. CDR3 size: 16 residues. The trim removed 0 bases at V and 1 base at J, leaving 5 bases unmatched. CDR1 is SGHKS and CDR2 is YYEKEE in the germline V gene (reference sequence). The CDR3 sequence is CASSLAGTGFQETQYF. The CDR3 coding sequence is TGTGCCAGCAGCTTGGCCGGGACAGGTTTCCAAGAGACCCAGTACTTC.